These T cell receptor beta chains were read from a single sample in a study of blood T cell repertoires in COVID-19. Clones were read by immunoSEQ multiplex PCR, and TCRdb kept only the in-frame ones, dropping some. The sample shows around 200,000 clones, 86% of them seen only once. Sequences were obtained from PBMCs or T cells enriched from blood (not recorded which). The source of these receptors is a middle-aged man with acute COVID-19. CDR3s include the opening cysteine and the closing phenylalanine or tryptophan. A D gene is named only where the DNA matches it firmly. Clone sizes are given selectively: once, few, many, or a class where the clone is expanded.

>TRBJ2-7|few|TRBD1|TRBV30
CAWSDRGLYEQYF
TGTGCCTGGTCTGACAGGGGGCTGTACGAGCAGTACTTC
>TRBJ1-2|once|TRBD1|TRBV29-1
CSVLQGAYGYTF
TGCAGCGTGTTACAGGGGGCCTATGGCTACACCTTC
>TRBJ2-1|NA|TRBD2|TRBV5-1
CASGPTSGRASSYNEQFF
TGCGCCAGCGGACCGACTAGCGGGAGAGCAAGCTCCTACAATGAGCAGTTCTTC
>TRBJ2-7|NA|NA|TRBV6-5
CASSYVRQGYEQYF
TGTGCCAGCAGTTACGTCCGGCAGGGCTACGAGCAGTACTTC
>TRBJ2-1|few|TRBD2|TRBV4-1
CASSQERGGAGGYNEQFF
TGCGCCAGCAGCCAAGAACGGGGGGGAGCGGGAGGCTACAATGAGCAGTTCTTC
>TRBJ2-5|NA|TRBD1|TRBV18
CASSRSRGLETQYF
TGTGCCAGCTCCCGGTCGAGGGGGCTTGAGACCCAGTACTTC
>TRBJ1-2|NA|TRBD1|TRBV7-2
CASSTRQGALYGYTF
TGTGCCAGCAGCACGAGACAGGGGGCTCTATATGGCTACACCTTC
>TRBJ1-5|NA|TRBD1|TRBV28
CASRRDRIPNQPQHF
TGTGCCAGCCGACGGGACAGGATTCCGAATCAGCCCCAGCATTTT
>TRBJ2-2|NA|TRBD1|TRBV12-3/TRBV12-4
CASSQGQGVIF
TGTGCCAGCAGTCAGGGACAGGGTGTCATTTTT
>TRBJ2-3|NA|NA|TRBV10-3
CAITGGETDTQYF
TGTGCCATCACCGGCGGGGAGACAGATACGCAGTATTTT
>TRBJ1-5|NA|NA|TRBV28
CASSLYRGPQPQHF
TGTGCCAGCAGTTTGTACAGAGGGCCACAGCCCCAGCATTTT
>TRBJ1-6|NA|NA|TRBV27
CASSLKRLETQGNSYNSPLHF
TGTGCCAGCAGTTTAAAAAGACTAGAGACCCAGGGAAACTCCTATAATTCACCCCTCCACTTT
>TRBJ2-1|NA|TRBD2|TRBV11-3
CASSFGLAAYNEQFF
TGTGCCAGCAGCTTCGGGCTAGCGGCGTACAATGAGCAGTTCTTC
>TRBJ2-3|few|NA|TRBV29-1
CSVAGPEVGATDTQYF
TGCAGCGTTGCCGGCCCTGAGGTTGGAGCCACAGATACGCAGTATTTT
>TRBJ2-7|NA|TRBD2|TRBV9
CASSVTSGSVETRQYF
TGTGCCAGCAGCGTAACAAGCGGGAGTGTGGAGACGCGGCAGTACTTC
>TRBJ2-1|NA|NA|TRBV11-3
CASSPSISSYNEQFF
TGTGCCAGCAGTCCGAGTATTAGCTCCTACAATGAGCAGTTCTTC
>TRBJ2-7|NA|TRBD2|TRBV2
CAILQLRGGTYEQYF
TGTGCCATCCTTCAGCTCCGGGGGGGAACCTACGAGCAGTACTTC
>TRBJ1-1|NA|TRBD1|TRBV4-2
CASSQSIRDRGEAFF
TGTGCCAGCAGCCAATCAATCCGGGACAGGGGTGAAGCTTTCTTT
>TRBJ1-1|once|TRBD1|TRBV27
CASRETGMNTEAFF
TGTGCCAGCAGAGAGACAGGGATGAACACTGAAGCTTTCTTT
>TRBJ2-3|NA|NA|TRBV19
CASSSGGDTQYF
TGTGCCAGTAGTTCCGGTGGAGATACGCAGTATTTT
>TRBJ2-7|NA|NA|TRBV10-1
CASSEGAGSYEQYF
TGCGCCAGCAGTGAAGGGGCAGGTTCCTACGAGCAGTACTTC
>TRBJ1-2|NA|NA|TRBV28
CASSLFGRGARGYTF
TGTGCCAGCAGTTTGTTCGGCAGGGGCGCTCGTGGCTACACCTTC
>TRBJ1-1|NA|NA|TRBV10-3
CAISDEREAFF
TGTGCCATCAGTGACGAGAGGGAAGCTTTCTTT
>TRBJ2-7|NA|TRBD1|TRBV5-1
CASSPDPQGAGEQYF
TGCGCCAGCAGCCCGGACCCACAGGGGGCGGGAGAGCAGTACTTC
>TRBJ1-3|NA|NA|TRBV28
CASSLGGVGNTIYF
TGTGCCAGCAGTTTAGGGGGGGTCGGAAACACCATATATTTT
>TRBJ1-1|NA|NA|TRBV6-5
CASQVGGANTEAFF
TGTGCCAGCCAGGTAGGGGGGGCTAACACTGAAGCTTTCTTT
>TRBJ1-1|NA|NA|TRBV6-2/TRBV6-3
CASSISPGTEAFF
TGTGCCAGCAGCATAAGCCCCGGCACTGAAGCTTTCTTT
>TRBJ2-3|NA|NA|TRBV21-1
CASSVTSGRSTDTQYF
TGTGCCAGCAGCGTAACTAGCGGGAGGAGCACAGATACGCAGTATTTT
>TRBJ1-4|NA|NA|TRBV27
CASSFSRLNEKLFF
TGTGCCAGCAGTTTTTCTAGGCTGAATGAAAAACTGTTTTTT
>TRBJ2-7|NA|TRBD1|TRBV9
CASSVGTGGSYEQYF
TGTGCCAGCAGCGTAGGGACAGGGGGCTCCTACGAGCAGTACTTC
>TRBJ1-1|NA|NA|TRBV12-3/TRBV12-4
CASSLSGQAEAFF
TGTGCCAGCAGTTTGAGTGGGCAGGCTGAAGCTTTCTTT
>TRBJ2-1|NA|NA|TRBV7-9
CASSLFQGLSNEQFF
TGTGCCAGCAGCTTGTTTCAGGGGCTAAGTAATGAGCAGTTCTTC
>TRBJ2-7|NA|TRBD2|TRBV10-3
CAINRLAGSYEQYF
TGTGCCATCAATAGACTAGCGGGATCCTACGAGCAGTACTTC
>TRBJ1-3|few|TRBD1|TRBV7-9
CAGGPGGQAGNTIYF
TGTGCCGGTGGCCCAGGGGGTCAAGCTGGAAACACCATATATTTT
>TRBJ1-2|few|NA|TRBV28
CASSLSGSNHLNYGYTF
TGTGCCAGCAGTTTATCAGGGTCTAACCACCTTAACTATGGCTACACCTTC
>TRBJ1-6|NA|TRBD1|TRBV20-1
CSARGDRDLHF
TGCAGTGCTAGAGGTGACAGGGACCTCCACTTT
>TRBJ2-7|NA|TRBD1|TRBV7-9
CASSAPGQGTYEQYF
TGTGCCAGCAGTGCACCGGGACAGGGTACCTACGAGCAGTACTTC
>TRBJ2-3|NA|TRBD2|TRBV28
CASNRKRETSTDTQYF
TGTGCCAGCAACCGGAAGCGGGAGACGAGCACAGATACGCAGTATTTT
>TRBJ2-1|once|NA|TRBV9
CASSAQGMGEQFF
TGTGCCAGCAGCGCACAGGGTATGGGTGAGCAGTTCTTC
>TRBJ1-2|few|NA|TRBV6-1
CASSEAGAIRYGYTF
TGTGCCAGCAGTGAAGCGGGGGCCATTCGCTATGGCTACACCTTC
>TRBJ2-5|few|NA|TRBV18
CASSPSGTPQETQYF
TGTGCCAGCTCTCCCTCCGGGACACCCCAAGAGACCCAGTACTTC
>TRBJ1-1|NA|NA|TRBV15
CATSSWKTSEAFF
TGTGCCACCAGCAGTTGGAAGACATCTGAAGCTTTCTTT
>TRBJ2-5|NA|NA|TRBV5-6
CASSLDSVETQYF
TGTGCCAGCAGCTTGGATAGCGTAGAGACCCAGTACTTC